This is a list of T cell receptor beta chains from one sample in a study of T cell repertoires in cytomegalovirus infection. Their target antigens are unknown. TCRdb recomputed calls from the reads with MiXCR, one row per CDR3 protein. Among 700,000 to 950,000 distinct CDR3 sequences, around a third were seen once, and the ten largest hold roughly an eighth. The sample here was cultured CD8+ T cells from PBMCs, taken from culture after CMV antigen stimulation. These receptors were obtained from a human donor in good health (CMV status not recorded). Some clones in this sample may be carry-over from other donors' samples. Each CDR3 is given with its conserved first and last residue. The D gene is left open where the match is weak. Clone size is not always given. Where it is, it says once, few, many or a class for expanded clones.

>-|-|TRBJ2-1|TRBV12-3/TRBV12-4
TGTGCCAACACCCCGTCCACGACCTACAATGAGCAGTTCTTC
CANTPSTTYNEQFF
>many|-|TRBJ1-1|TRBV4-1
TGCGCCAGCAGCCAAGGTTACACTGAAGCTTTCTTT
CASSQGYTEAFF
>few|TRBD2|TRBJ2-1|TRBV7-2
TGTGCCAGCAGCTTAAGGTTTCAGCGGGGGAGCTCCTACAATGAGCAGTTCTTC
CASSLRFQRGSSYNEQFF
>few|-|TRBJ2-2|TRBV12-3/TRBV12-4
TGTGCCAGCAGCCCATCACAGGGCCCGAACACCGGGGAGCTGTTTTTT
CASSPSQGPNTGELFF
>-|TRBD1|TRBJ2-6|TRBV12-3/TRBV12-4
TGTGCCAGCGGGAAACAGGGGGCGTCGGACCCTGGGGCCAACGTCCTGACTTTC
CASGKQGASDPGANVLTF
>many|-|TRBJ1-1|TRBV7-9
TGTGCCAGCAGCTTCGGAGGGGCTTTCTTT
CASSFGGAFF
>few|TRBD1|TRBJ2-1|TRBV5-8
TGTGCCAGCAGCGCCTGGGACAGTGCAGGCAATGAGCAGTTCTTC
CASSAWDSAGNEQFF
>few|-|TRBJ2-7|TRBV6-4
TGTGCCAGCAGTGACTCCCGGCAGGGTCGAGACGAGCAGTACTTC
CASSDSRQGRDEQYF
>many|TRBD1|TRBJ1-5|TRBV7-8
TGTGCCAGCAGCTTTGGGACAGGGCGAAATCAGCCCCAGCATTTT
CASSFGTGRNQPQHF
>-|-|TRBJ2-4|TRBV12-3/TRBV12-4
TGTGCCAGCAGTTTAGTAGGGGCGGACATTCAGTACTTC
CASSLVGADIQYF
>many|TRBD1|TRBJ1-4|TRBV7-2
TGTGCCAGCAGCTTCCAGGGGGGAAATGAAAAACTGTTTTTT
CASSFQGGNEKLFF
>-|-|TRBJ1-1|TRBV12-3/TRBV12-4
TGTGCCAGCAGATCACAGGGTTTGCGTGAAGCTTTCTTT
CASRSQGLREAFF
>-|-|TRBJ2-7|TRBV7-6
TGTGCCAGCAGCTTAGAGGTTCGGGGGGCACTCGAAGGGAAGCAGTACTTC
CASSLEVRGALEGKQYF
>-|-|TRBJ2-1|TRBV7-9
TGTGCCAGCAGCATAGGGGGGACACCCTACAATGAGCAGTTCTTC
CASSIGGTPYNEQFF
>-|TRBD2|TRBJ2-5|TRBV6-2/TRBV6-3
TGTGCCAGCAGTTACCGTCGCCGGGGGGGAACAGTACGACAAGAGACCCAGTACTTC
CASSYRRRGGTVRQETQYF
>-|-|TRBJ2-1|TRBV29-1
TGCAGCGTTGAAGACATCGAGGGGCCGAACAATGAGCAGTTCTTC
CSVEDIEGPNNEQFF
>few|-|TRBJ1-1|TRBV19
TGTGCCAGTATCGATCGCGGTGATGAAGCTTTCTTT
CASIDRGDEAFF
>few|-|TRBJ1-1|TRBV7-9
TGTGCCAGCAGCTTAGATTCTCGGGGACCGACGGCGGCTGAAGCTTTCTTT
CASSLDSRGPTAAEAFF
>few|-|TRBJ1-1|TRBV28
TGTGCCAGCAATCTACTAGGGGTGAACACTGAAGCTTTCTTT
CASNLLGVNTEAFF
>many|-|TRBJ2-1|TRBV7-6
TGTGCCAGCAGCTCAGGGACCTACAATGAGCAGTTCTTC
CASSSGTYNEQFF
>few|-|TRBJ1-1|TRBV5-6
TGTGCCAGCAGCTTGCGTTTTAAGGGAATGAACACTGAAGCTTTCTTT
CASSLRFKGMNTEAFF
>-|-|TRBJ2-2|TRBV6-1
TGTGCCAGCAGTTATTTCGGGGGATACACCGGGGAGCTGTTTTTT
CASSYFGGYTGELFF
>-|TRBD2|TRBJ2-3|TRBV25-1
TGTGCCAGCAGTGAATGGGGGGGGTTCGGTGATACGCAGTATTTT
CASSEWGGFGDTQYF
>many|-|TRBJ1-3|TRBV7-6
TGTGCCAGCAGCTCTCCTGGGGGGAGTGGAAACACCATATATTTT
CASSSPGGSGNTIYF
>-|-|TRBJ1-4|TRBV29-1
TGCAGCGTTTCCATGGAGGCCATACCCTTTGCAACTAATGAAAAACTGTTTTTT
CSVSMEAIPFATNEKLFF